The entry below describes one T cell receptor (beta chain). J lost 7 bases, V lost 4 bases, and 12 bases had no gene match. The CDR3 has 16 residues. CDR1 and CDR2 from the germline V gene are SGHKS and YYEKEE (reference sequence). The sample originates from a study of T cell changes during pregnancy in multiple sclerosis. Only in-frame clones appear in the TCRdb table, and some are missing; sequencing was by immunoSEQ multiplex PCR. This table holds some 80,000 clones, 92% found once. The V call is TRBV5-5, the J call TRBJ2-2; 8 positions agree with TRBD1. The sequence was collected from a female donor with multiple sclerosis, enrolled in a pregnancy study. The sample consisted of peripheral blood, taken before pregnancy. CDR3 amino acids: CASSTPGQGADGELFF. CDR3 nucleotide sequence: TGTGCCAGCAGCACTCCCGGGCAGGGGGCCGACGGGGAGCTGTTTTTT.